This T cell receptor (beta chain) was recorded in a study of graft-versus-host responses after intestinal transplantation. In regard to this clone: Its specificity is not known.

Assay: immunoSEQ multiplex PCR; the TCRdb copy retains only in-frame clones and omits some. Counted here are around 97,000 clones, approximately 94% occurring once; the ten biggest clones make up 1.2%. J gave up 4 bases and V 7 bases, and 2 bases lay outside the gene matches. This CDR3 has 12 amino acids. The germline gives CDR1 SGHTS, CDR2 YDEGEE. The chain carries TRBV5-8 and TRBJ1-2, with 9 positions matching TRBD1. This specimen was unstimulated CD8+ T cells sorted from spleen or lymph node cells, taken before intestinal transplant. This sequence originates from a human donor who received an intestinal transplant. The CDR3 sequence: CASQQGAYGYTF. In nucleotides, the CDR3 is TGTGCCAGCCAACAGGGGGCCTATGGCTACACCTTC.